In this sample, the clone carrying this T cell receptor beta chain turned up a few times. Antigen unknown. Germline loops: CDR1 MNHEY, CDR2 SMNVEV (reference sequence). This CDR3 is 13 amino acids long. Trimming took off 4 bases at V and 1 base at J, with 7 bases between the two ends. The sample is drawn from a study of T-cell memory formation after mild COVID-19. For the study at large: In these data, TCR clusters were largely donor specific.

General study points: CD4+ contracting clones were mainly CM and EM; CD8+ ones, EMRA. Memory from before infection featured some responding clones, which suggests cross-reactive memory joined.

5'RACE, which relied on constant-segment primers, yielded TCR alpha and TCR beta cDNA libraries carrying sample barcodes and UMIs. TCRdb reprocessed the 5' RACE reads with MiXCR, giving one entry per CDR3 protein. The sample contains some 200,000 distinct CDR3 sequences, about a fifth of which appear only once. This chain uses TRBV27 with TRBJ1-2; no definite D call. The specimen sequenced was PBMCs or a T cell subset sorted from them (not recorded which). The TCR comes from an adult woman who had mild COVID-19 (a few samples of this study predate the infection). Cell type and time point are not known. The DNA for the CDR3 is TGTGCCAGCAGTTCCAACGGTAACTATGGCTACACCTTC. Translating it yields CASSSNGNYGYTF.